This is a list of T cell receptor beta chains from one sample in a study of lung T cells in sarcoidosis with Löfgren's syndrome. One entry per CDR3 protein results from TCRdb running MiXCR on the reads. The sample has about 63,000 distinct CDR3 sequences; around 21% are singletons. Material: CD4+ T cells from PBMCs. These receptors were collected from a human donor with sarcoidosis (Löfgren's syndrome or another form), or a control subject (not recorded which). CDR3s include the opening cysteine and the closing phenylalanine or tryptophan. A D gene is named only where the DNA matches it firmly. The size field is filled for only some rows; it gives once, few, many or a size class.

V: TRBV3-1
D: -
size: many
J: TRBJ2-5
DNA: TGTGCCAGCAGCCAAGATTCCGGCCAGGGAAAGACCCAGTACTTC
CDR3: CASSQDSGQGKTQYF

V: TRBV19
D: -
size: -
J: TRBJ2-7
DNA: TGTGCCAGTAGTATAGGTTCTGGGGACGAGCAGTACTTC
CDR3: CASSIGSGDEQYF

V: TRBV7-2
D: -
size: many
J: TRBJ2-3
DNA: TGTGCCAGCAGCTTGGGGGGTCAAGGGGATACGCAGTATTTT
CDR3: CASSLGGQGDTQYF

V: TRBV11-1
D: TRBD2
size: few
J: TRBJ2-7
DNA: TGTGCCAGCAGCAAAGGGACTAGCGGGAGTAACGAGCAGTACTTC
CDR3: CASSKGTSGSNEQYF

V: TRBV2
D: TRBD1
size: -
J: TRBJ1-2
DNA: TGTGCCAGCACCTCGACAGGGGCGGAATATGGCTACACCTTC
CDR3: CASTSTGAEYGYTF

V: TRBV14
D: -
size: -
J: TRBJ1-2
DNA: TGTGCCAGCAGCCAAGTTGGCACCAACTATGGCTACACCTTC
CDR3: CASSQVGTNYGYTF

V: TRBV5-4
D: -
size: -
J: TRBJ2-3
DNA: TGTGCCAGCAGCTTGGATGTCAAAGATACGCAGTATTTT
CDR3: CASSLDVKDTQYF

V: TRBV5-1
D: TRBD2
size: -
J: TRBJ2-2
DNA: TGCGCCAGCAGCTCTCAGCGGGGGGGCAGCACCGGGGAGCTGTTTTTT
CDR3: CASSSQRGGSTGELFF

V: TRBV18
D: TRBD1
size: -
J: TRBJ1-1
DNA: TGTGCCAGCTCGTTTGACAGGGGTTTGTCGACTGAAGCTTTCTTT
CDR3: CASSFDRGLSTEAFF

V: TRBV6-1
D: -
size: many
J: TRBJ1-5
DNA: TGTGCCAGCAGCGGGGTAGGACAGCCCCAGCATTTT
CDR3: CASSGVGQPQHF

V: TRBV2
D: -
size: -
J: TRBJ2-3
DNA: TGTGCCAGCAACTATCCATTGACAGGCCTCAGCACAGATACGCAGTATTTT
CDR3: CASNYPLTGLSTDTQYF

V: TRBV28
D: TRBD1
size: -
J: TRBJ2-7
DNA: TGTGCCAGCAGCCCAACAGGGGGCCCAGCCTACGTGCAGTACTTC
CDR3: CASSPTGGPAYVQYF

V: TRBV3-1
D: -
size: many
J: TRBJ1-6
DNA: TGTGCCAGCAGCCGTCACAGAGAATCACCCCTCCACTTT
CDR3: CASSRHRESPLHF

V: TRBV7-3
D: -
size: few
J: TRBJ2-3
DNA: TGTGCCAGCAGCACCGGTTCGTATCCGGATACGCAGTATTTT
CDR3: CASSTGSYPDTQYF

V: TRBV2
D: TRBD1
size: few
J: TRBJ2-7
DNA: TGTGCCAGCGGTCCGGAGACAGGGGGCCGCTACGAGCAGTACTTC
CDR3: CASGPETGGRYEQYF

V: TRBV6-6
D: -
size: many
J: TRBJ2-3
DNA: TGTGCCAGCAGTTACTCGACCGGCACAGATACGCAGTATTTT
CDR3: CASSYSTGTDTQYF

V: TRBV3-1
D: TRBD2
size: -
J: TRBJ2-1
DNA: TGTGCCAGCAGCCAAGACAAACTAGCGGAGGGCTACAATGAGCAGTTCTTC
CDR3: CASSQDKLAEGYNEQFF

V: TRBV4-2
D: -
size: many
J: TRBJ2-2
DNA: TGTGCCAGCAGCCAAGACTCAGGGAGTAAGAACACCGGGGAGCTGTTTTTT
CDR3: CASSQDSGSKNTGELFF

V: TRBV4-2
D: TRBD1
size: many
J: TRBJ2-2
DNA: TGTGCCAGCAGCCACGCCACGGGTCACAGGGGGTGGACCGGGGAGCTGTTTTTT
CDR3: CASSHATGHRGWTGELFF

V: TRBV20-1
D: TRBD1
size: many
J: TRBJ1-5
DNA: TGCAGTGCCCTAGCCTTATCCGGGACAGTCAATCAGCCCCAGCATTTT
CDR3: CSALALSGTVNQPQHF

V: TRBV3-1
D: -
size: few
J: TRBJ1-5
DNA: TGTGCCAGCAGCCAAGACGGCCTAGGGCCCCAGCATTTT
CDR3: CASSQDGLGPQHF

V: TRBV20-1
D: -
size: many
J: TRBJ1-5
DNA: TGCAGTGCTAGAGAAAGGGTGCAGGCGTCCAATCAGCCCCAGCATTTT
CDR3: CSARERVQASNQPQHF

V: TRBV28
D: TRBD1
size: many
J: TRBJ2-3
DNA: TGTGCCAGCAGGGCCGACAGGGCCACAGATACGCAGTATTTT
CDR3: CASRADRATDTQYF

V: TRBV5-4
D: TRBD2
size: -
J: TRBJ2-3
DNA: TGTGCCAGCGGCGCGGGGACTATCCAGAGCACAGATACGCAGTATTTT
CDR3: CASGAGTIQSTDTQYF

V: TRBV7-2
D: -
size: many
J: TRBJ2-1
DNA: TGTGCCAGCAGCTTGGTAGCGGACTCCTACAATGAGCAGTTCTTC
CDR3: CASSLVADSYNEQFF

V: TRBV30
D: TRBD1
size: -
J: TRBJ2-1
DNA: TGTGCCTGGAGGCCCGGACAGGGGGCCAATGAGCAGTTCTTC
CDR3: CAWRPGQGANEQFF

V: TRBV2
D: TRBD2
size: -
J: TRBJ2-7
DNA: TGTGCCAGCACCTATAGCGGGATCGACGAGCAGTACTTC
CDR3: CASTYSGIDEQYF

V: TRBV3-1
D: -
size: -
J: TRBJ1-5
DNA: TGTGCCAGCAGCCCACGACGGGGCATTGCTCAGCCCCAGCATTTT
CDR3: CASSPRRGIAQPQHF

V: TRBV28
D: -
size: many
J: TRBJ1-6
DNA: TGTGCCAGCAGTACACGACAGAAGAGCTCCTATAATTCACCCCTCCACTTT
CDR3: CASSTRQKSSYNSPLHF

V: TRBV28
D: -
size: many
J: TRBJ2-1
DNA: TGTGCCAGCAGTTTCGCCTGGGACATACCTCCGTTCTTC
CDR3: CASSFAWDIPPFF

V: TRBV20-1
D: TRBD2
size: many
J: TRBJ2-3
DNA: TGCAGTTTCCTAGCGGGGGAGACAGATACGCAGTATTTT
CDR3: CSFLAGETDTQYF

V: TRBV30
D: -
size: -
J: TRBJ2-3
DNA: TGTGCCTGGTACCGCGTTCGAAGGGATACGCAGTATTTT
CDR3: CAWYRVRRDTQYF

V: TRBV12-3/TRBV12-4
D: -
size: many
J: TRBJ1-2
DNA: TGTGCCAGCAGTTCCCACACAGGTTCCCATGGCTACACCTTC
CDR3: CASSSHTGSHGYTF

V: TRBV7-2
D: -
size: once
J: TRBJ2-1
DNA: TGTGCCAGCAGCTTAGAACTGGGGAACAATGAGCAGTCCTTC
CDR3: CASSLELGNNEQSF

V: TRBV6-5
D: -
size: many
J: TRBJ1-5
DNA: TGTGCCAGCAGTTACTCGTTAGGTGGCAGGGACCGTTATAGCAATCAGCCCCAGCATTTT
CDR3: CASSYSLGGRDRYSNQPQHF

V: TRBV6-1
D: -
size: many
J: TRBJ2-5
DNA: TGTGCCATCCACAGAGGGACTCTCGAGACCCAGTACTTC
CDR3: CAIHRGTLETQYF

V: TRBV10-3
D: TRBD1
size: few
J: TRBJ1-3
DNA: TGTGCCATCAGTGAGTTGGGACAGTCAGGAAACACCATATATTTT
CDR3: CAISELGQSGNTIYF

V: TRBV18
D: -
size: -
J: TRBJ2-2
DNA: TGTGCCAGCTCATCGATCCAGAACACCGGGGAGCTGTTTTTT
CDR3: CASSSIQNTGELFF

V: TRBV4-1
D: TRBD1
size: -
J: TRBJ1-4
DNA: TGCGCCAGCAGCCCCCGGGACAGGGAAGCAAAACTGTTTTTT
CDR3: CASSPRDREAKLFF

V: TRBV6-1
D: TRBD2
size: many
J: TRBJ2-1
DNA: TGTGCCAGCCGGTCGAGCGGGATCAACAATGAGCAGTTCTTC
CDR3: CASRSSGINNEQFF

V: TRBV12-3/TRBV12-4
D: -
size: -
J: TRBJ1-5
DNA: TGTGCCAGCAGCAATCGCAGGGTAAGCCATCCCCAGCATTTT
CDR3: CASSNRRVSHPQHF

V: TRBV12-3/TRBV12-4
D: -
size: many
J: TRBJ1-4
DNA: TGTGCCAGCACCTCAGGGCCGAACAATGAAAAACTGTTTTTT
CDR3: CASTSGPNNEKLFF

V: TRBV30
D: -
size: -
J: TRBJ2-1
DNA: TGTGCCTGGAAATGGGAGTCCGATGAGCAGTTCTTC
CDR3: CAWKWESDEQFF

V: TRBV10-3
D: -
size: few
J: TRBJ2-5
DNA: TGTGCCATCAGTGGAGGAGGGAGTCAAGAGACCCAGTACTTC
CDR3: CAISGGGSQETQYF

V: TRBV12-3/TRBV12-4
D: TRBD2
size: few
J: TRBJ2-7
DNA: TGTGCCAGCGGACTAGCTCCAGGGTACGAGCAGTACTTC
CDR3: CASGLAPGYEQYF

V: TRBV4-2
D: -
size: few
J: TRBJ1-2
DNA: TGTGCCAGCAGCCAAGATGGGAAGAACGGCTACACCTTC
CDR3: CASSQDGKNGYTF

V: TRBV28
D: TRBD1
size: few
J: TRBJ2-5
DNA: TGTGCCAGCTCCAAGGGGGGACAGGGCAAAGAGACCCAGTACTTC
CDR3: CASSKGGQGKETQYF

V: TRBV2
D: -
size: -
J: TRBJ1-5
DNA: TGTGCCAGCAGGATCGTGGGCGGTAATCAGCCCCAGCATTTT
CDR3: CASRIVGGNQPQHF

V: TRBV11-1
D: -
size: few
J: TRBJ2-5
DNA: TGTGCCAGCAGCTTAGCCCTAGCTCAAGAGACCCAGTACTTC
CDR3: CASSLALAQETQYF

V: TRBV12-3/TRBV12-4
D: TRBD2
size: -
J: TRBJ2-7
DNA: TGTGCCAGCAGTTTGACAACTAGCGGGAGGGCCTACGAGCAGTACTTC
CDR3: CASSLTTSGRAYEQYF

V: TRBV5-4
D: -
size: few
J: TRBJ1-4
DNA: TGTGCCAGCAGCTTGAGTTGGTCTAATGAAAAACTGTTTTTT
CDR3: CASSLSWSNEKLFF

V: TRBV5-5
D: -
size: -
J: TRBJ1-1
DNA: TGTGCCAGCATCCCGTTTCCAGGACCGGTGAACACTGAAGCTTTCTTT
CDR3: CASIPFPGPVNTEAFF

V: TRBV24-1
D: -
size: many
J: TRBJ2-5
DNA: TGTGCCACCAGTCAGGGGCCCCAAGAGACCCAGTACTTC
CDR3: CATSQGPQETQYF

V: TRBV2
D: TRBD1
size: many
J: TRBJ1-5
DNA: TGTGCCAGCACCGCCCTTGGGACAGGGGGACAGCCCCAGCATTTT
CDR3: CASTALGTGGQPQHF

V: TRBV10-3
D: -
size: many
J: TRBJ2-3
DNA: TGTGCCATCAGCAGGGGACTTGGAACAGATACGCAGTATTTT
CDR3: CAISRGLGTDTQYF

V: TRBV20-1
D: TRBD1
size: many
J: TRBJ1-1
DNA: TGCAGTGCTAGAAGGACAGGGGGAGGTTGGACTGAAGCTTTCTTT
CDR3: CSARRTGGGWTEAFF

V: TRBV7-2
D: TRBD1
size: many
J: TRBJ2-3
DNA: TGTGCCAGCAGCGTCACCGGGACAGGCGGTGATACGCAGTATTTT
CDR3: CASSVTGTGGDTQYF

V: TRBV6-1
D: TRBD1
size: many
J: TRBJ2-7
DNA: TGTGCCAGCAGCCGGACAGGGGACGAGCAGTACTTC
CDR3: CASSRTGDEQYF

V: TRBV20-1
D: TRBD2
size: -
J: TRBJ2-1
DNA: TGCAGTGCTAGAGGCACTAGCGGGAACTACAATGATCAGTTCTTC
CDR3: CSARGTSGNYNDQFF